The T cell receptor beta chain under discussion was sequenced for a study of graft-versus-host responses after intestinal transplantation. Background on the study: All recipients were given anti-thymocyte globulin induction, and tacrolimus and steroids were then administered for 2 to 3 years. Whole-study results and caveats: High graft-versus-host to host-versus-graft clonal ratios were found in allografts of patients who had graft-donor T cell macrochimerism. Recipient marrow harbored GvH clones, some of which surfaced first in ileum or blood.

The CDR3 runs 16 residues. Germline V lookup: CDR1 SEHNR, CDR2 FQNEAQ (reference sequence). Trimming cost V 1 base and J 3 bases; bases outside gene matches: 3. About this clone itself: No antigen is known for it.

Assay used: immunoSEQ multiplex PCR; TCRdb lists only in-frame clones, some missing. The sample contains roughly 93,000 clones, under 95% of which appear only once. The TCR comes from a human donor who was the organ donor for an intestinal transplant. Sample: unstimulated CD8+ T cells sorted from spleen or lymph node cells, taken before transplant. The genes are TRBV7-9 and TRBJ2-5; 12 nucleotides match TRBD2. Here the CDR3 reads CASSLVWTSGEETQYF. The CDR3, as DNA: TGTGCCAGCAGCTTAGTCTGGACTAGCGGGGAAGAGACCCAGTACTTC.